This TCR beta chain was recovered during a study of beta chain features in type 1 diabetes. Study details: Sorted cells from all samples, numbering approximately 110,000,000, were examined. Study-wide results and limits: The analysis here could not establish whether HLA type shapes TCRB rearrangement. PCR might pick shorter templates more often, in the same way for patients and controls.

Via the markers CD45RO/CCR7/CD25/CD127/CD95/CD27, stem cell-like memory, regulatory, central memory and naive CD4+ cells were sorted. The germline CDR1 and CDR2 sequences are SGHTA and FQGNSA. This CDR3 comprises 14 residues. Trimming cost V 4 bases and J 4 bases, with 8 bases left between them. About this clone: Its target is unknown.

Every isolated RNA sample was fully reverse transcribed, so sequencing captured expressed TCRB transcripts. Profiling relied on immunoSEQ multiplex PCR, and the TCRdb table lists in-frame clones only, not all of them. Counted here are around 300,000 clones, about 8.5% occurring once; the ten biggest clones make up approximately 0.99%. The clonotype comes from a woman under 30 in good health. What was sequenced was central memory CD4+ T cells from blood. The chain is built from TRBV7-2 and TRBJ2-6; weak D call: TRBD1 (6 bases). CDR3 nucleotides: TGTGCCAGCAGCTGGACAGAAGGGGCCAACGTCCTGACTTTC. Protein product: CASSWTEGANVLTF.